A selection of T cell receptor beta chains follows, all from one sample in a study of T cell changes during pregnancy in multiple sclerosis. Profiling relied on immunoSEQ multiplex PCR, and the TCRdb table lists in-frame clones only, not all of them. Here the sample spans fewer than 50,000 clones, roughly 93% being singletons. The sequences come from CD4+ T cells from peripheral blood mononuclear cells, collected in the second trimester of pregnancy. Source of these receptors: a female donor in good health, enrolled as a control in a pregnancy study. CDR3s include the opening cysteine and the closing phenylalanine or tryptophan. For some rows the clone size is stated as once, few or many, or as a class when expanded; others skip it.

size	V	J	CDR3
.	TRBV6-5	TRBJ2-7	CASSYSYRENEQYF
.	TRBV2	TRBJ1-2	CASSDSGRGNYGYTF
.	TRBV7-9	TRBJ1-2	CASSLASDSSGGYTF
.	TRBV19	TRBJ1-6	CASSSTGNFYNSPLHF
.	TRBV9	TRBJ2-1	CASSVARGGYNEQFF
.	TRBV18	TRBJ2-7	CASSPRRDRGHEQYF
.	TRBV7-2	TRBJ1-3	CASSLSGGPGNTIYF
.	TRBV11-3	TRBJ2-5	CASSASGGETQYF
once	TRBV6-5	TRBJ1-2	CASSYTSGGYTF
.	TRBV30	TRBJ1-6	CAWSRTGLSYNSPLHF
.	TRBV30	TRBJ2-7	CAWSVGTGGREQYF
.	TRBV9	TRBJ2-7	CASSARRRGDEQYF
.	TRBV5-1	TRBJ2-5	CASSPGLAGETQYF
.	TRBV9	TRBJ2-1	CASSLGQGSFNEQFF
.	TRBV30	TRBJ2-7	CAWSFGGPVREQYF
.	TRBV9	TRBJ2-4	CASSVGVISKNIQYF
.	TRBV11-2	TRBJ2-2	CASIIGGGSNTGELFF
.	TRBV9	TRBJ1-2	CASSVAGKHGYTF
.	TRBV18	TRBJ2-3	CASTKERGGADTQYF
.	TRBV9	TRBJ2-1	CASSVSGRAGALMSSYNEQFF
.	TRBV9	TRBJ2-1	CASSPTTATSYNEQFF
.	TRBV4-2	TRBJ2-2	CASSQASTGELFF
.	TRBV9	TRBJ2-2	CASSTGGENTGELFF
.	TRBV30	TRBJ1-1	CAWSVGAGAFF
once	TRBV4-1	TRBJ2-7	CASSQDGQGMYIDEQYF
.	TRBV11-2	TRBJ1-2	CASSDTKQGVLSGYTF
.	TRBV4-3	TRBJ2-5	CASSPASGPQETQYF
few	TRBV9	TRBJ1-1	CASSFGTANTEAFF
.	TRBV7-2	TRBJ1-3	CASSLYGGSLRNTIYF
.	TRBV5-1	TRBJ2-7	CASSSGQVSSYEQYF
.	TRBV11-3	TRBJ1-1	CASSPTQGVTEAFF
once	TRBV7-2	TRBJ2-2	CASSLTPSGQGNTGELFF
.	TRBV13	TRBJ2-1	CASSLASGGDNEQFF
once	TRBV10-3	TRBJ1-1	CAIKTTGLPSAFF
.	TRBV11-3	TRBJ2-1	CASSLGGIGGYNEQFF
.	TRBV7-2	TRBJ1-1	CASHTIPTEAFF
.	TRBV7-6	TRBJ2-7	CASSLDSASYEQYF
.	TRBV6-6	TRBJ2-1	CASSQSGGGGNNEQFF
.	TRBV25-1	TRBJ1-1	CASRKGGRLITHTEAFF
.	TRBV15	TRBJ1-1	CATRRQGDDTEAFF
.	TRBV5-6	TRBJ2-1	CASSLYRSNEQFF
.	TRBV11-3	TRBJ1-2	CASSDYGRGDYGYTF
.	TRBV10-3	TRBJ1-4	CAISGPGQGGEKLFF
.	TRBV19	TRBJ1-2	CATSTGTNYGYTF
.	TRBV7-2	TRBJ1-5	CASSLTVDQPQHF
.	TRBV5-1	TRBJ2-1	CASSPEDQTRDEQFF
.	TRBV29-1	TRBJ1-1	CSVKQGGNTEAFF
.	TRBV2	TRBJ1-2	CASRGGQGATYGYTF
.	TRBV7-2	TRBJ2-7	CASSFRTLTYEQYF
.	TRBV4-1	TRBJ2-5	CASSQPGTTKETQYF
.	TRBV6-6	TRBJ2-7	CASRGKTSSYEQYF
.	TRBV9	TRBJ2-7	CASSAKERRALQYF
.	TRBV11-2	TRBJ2-7	CASSLVPGQVYEQYF
.	TRBV11-3	TRBJ2-7	CASSPEGLAGEEQYF
.	TRBV30	TRBJ1-6	CAWSGGTGNNSPLHF